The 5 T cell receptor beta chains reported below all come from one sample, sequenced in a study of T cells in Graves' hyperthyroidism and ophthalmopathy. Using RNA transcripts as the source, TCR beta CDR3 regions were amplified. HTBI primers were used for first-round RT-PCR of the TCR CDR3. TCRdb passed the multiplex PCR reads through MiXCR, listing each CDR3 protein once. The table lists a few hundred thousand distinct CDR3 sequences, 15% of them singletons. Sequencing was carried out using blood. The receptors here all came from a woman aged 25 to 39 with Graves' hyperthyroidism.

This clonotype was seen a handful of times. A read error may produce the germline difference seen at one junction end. The CDR3 region has the DNA TGCGCCAGCAGCACGACCCTAACAGGGAACTCCAACGAGCAGTACTTC. This translates into CASSTTLTGNSNEQYF. The chain is built from TRBV5-1 and TRBJ2-7; D is possibly TRBD1 (6 bases). The germline V gene has CDR1 SGHRS and CDR2 YFSETQ. The CDR3 contains 16 residues.

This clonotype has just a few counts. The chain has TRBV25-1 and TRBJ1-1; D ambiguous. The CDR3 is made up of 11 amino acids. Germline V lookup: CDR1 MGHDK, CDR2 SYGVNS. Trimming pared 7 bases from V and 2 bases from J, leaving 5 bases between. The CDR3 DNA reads TGTGCCAGCACTACTAACACTGAAGCTTTCTTT. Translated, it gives CASTTNTEAFF.

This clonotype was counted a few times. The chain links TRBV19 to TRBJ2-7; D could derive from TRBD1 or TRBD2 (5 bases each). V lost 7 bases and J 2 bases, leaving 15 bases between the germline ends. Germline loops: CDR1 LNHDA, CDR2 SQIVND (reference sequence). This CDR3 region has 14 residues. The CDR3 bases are TGTGCCAGTAAAAAGGGGACGGGCGCCTACGAGCAGTACTTC. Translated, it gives CASKKGTGAYEQYF. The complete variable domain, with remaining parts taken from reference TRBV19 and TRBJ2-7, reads DGGITQSPKYLFRKEGQNVTLSCEQNLNHDAMYWYRQDPGQGLRLIYYSQIVNDFQKGDIAEGYSVSREKKESFPLTVTSAQKNPTAFYLCASKKGTGAYEQYFGPGTRLTVT.

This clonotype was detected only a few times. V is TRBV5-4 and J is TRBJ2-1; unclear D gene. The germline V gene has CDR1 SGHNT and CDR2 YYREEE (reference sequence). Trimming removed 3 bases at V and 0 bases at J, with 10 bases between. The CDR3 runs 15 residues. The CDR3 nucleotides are TGTGCCAGCAGCTGGCCTCTCGCCTCCTACAATGAGCAGTTCTTC. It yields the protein CASSWPLASYNEQFF.

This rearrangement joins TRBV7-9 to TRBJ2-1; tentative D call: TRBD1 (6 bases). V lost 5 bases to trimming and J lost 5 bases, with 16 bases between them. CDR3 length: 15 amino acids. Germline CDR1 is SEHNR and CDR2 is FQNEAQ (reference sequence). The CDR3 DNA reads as TGTGCCAGCAGCCTGACAGGTCATAAAGACAATGAGCAGTTCTTC. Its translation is CASSLTGHKDNEQFF.